This T cell receptor beta chain was documented in a study of T cells in Graves' hyperthyroidism and ophthalmopathy. Amplification of TCR beta CDR3 regions used RNA as the template. The HTBI primer set served for first-round RT-PCR of the TCR CDR3. TCRdb processed the multiplex PCR reads anew with MiXCR; each CDR3 protein has one entry. Of 480,000 or so distinct CDR3 sequences in the sample, about 15% were seen once. Germline CDR1 KGHDR, CDR2 SFDVKD. The CDR3 runs to 20 residues. V trimming: 5 bases; J trimming: 5 bases; junction bases outside the gene matches: 20. Ten or more counts support this clonotype.

The J gene is TRBJ2-1, the V gene TRBV24-1, with TRBD1 matching 10 bases. Sequenced: blood. This sequence originates from a woman in her late teens or twenties with Graves' hyperthyroidism. The CDR3 spells CATSALFVPGQGTSHNEQFF. CDR3 nucleotide sequence: TGTGCCACCAGTGCCCTGTTCGTCCCGGGACAGGGGACGAGCCACAATGAGCAGTTCTTC.